The 13 T cell receptor beta chains given below trace back to one sample, sequenced in a study of T cell responses to AZD1222 COVID-19 vaccine (dated by TCRdb to the early 2020s). Libraries were built with the immunoSEQ multiplex PCR assay. TCRdb obtained this table from immuneACCESS and retained in-frame rearrangements with V and J assigned. These tables miss some clones; where compared with another copy, unresolved V genes account for less than half of the shortfall, and the remainder is unexplained. The sample table shows roughly 150,000 clones, and roughly nine tenths are seen once. The ten largest clones take up roughly 3.8% of the sample. What this sample's time point label stands for: about 28 days (+/-7) after the second vaccine dose. The material was peripheral blood, obtained 28 days after the second AZD1222 dose. The source is an adult who received the AZD1222 COVID-19 vaccine.

This clone was detected once. The chain uses TRBV12-3 or TRBV12-4 and TRBJ1-2; D is unclear. The V end lost 6 bases, the J end lost 8 bases, and 10 bases lay between the germline ends. The CDR3 sequence is 11 residues long. CDR3 sequence reads: CASSRERGYTF. The CDR3 nucleotides are TGTGCCAGCAGCCGTGAAAGGGGCTACACCTTC.

The chain carries TRBV11-3 and TRBJ2-7, with TRBD2 identical over 11 bases. The CDR3 covers 15 residues. Per germline, CDR1 SGHNT and CDR2 YENEEA. With V trimmed by 1 base and J by 5 bases, 4 bases remained unmatched. The CDR3 DNA sequence: TGTGCCAGCAGCTTAGTAGCGGGAGGGCCGAACGAGCAGTACTTC. Translation: CASSLVAGGPNEQYF.

V usage is TRBV7-8 and J usage is TRBJ1-1, with a weak D call TRBD1 (5 bases). The germline CDR1 and CDR2 sequences are SGHVS and FQNEAQ. This CDR3 region has 15 residues. With 5 bases removed from V and 0 bases from J, the gap between germline ends came to 13 bases. Written as DNA, the CDR3 is TGTGCCAGCAGCCTACCGGGGCGTATGAACACTGAAGCTTTCTTT. It is translated as CASSLPGRMNTEAFF.

A note on this clone: Distinct nucleotide sequences in the sample also encode this CDR3. This chain uses TRBV29-1 with TRBJ1-2, with D uncertain. Germline V CDR1 and CDR2: SQVTM, ANQGSEA. CDR3 length: 12 residues. Trimming pared 0 bases from V and 2 bases from J, leaving 4 bases between. The CDR3 bases are TGCAGCGTTGAAGACAGAAACTATGGCTACACCTTC. This gives the protein CSVEDRNYGYTF.

This sequence joins TRBV4-1 and TRBJ2-7; 8 bases fit TRBD1. The CDR3 length is 14 residues. V lost 5 bases, J lost 2 bases, and 5 bases stayed unmatched. The V gene's germline CDR1 is MGHRA and CDR2 YSYEKL. CDR3 amino acids: CASSDGQGPYEQYF. CDR3 coding DNA: TGCGCCAGCAGCGACGGACAGGGTCCCTACGAGCAGTACTTC.

The V call is TRBV30, the J call TRBJ1-1; D is undetermined. The CDR3 length is 12 residues. The germline V gene encodes CDR1 GTSNPN and CDR2 SVGIG (reference sequence). The ends were cut back, 0 bases at V and 4 bases at J, with 6 bases in the middle. The CDR3 is CAWSVQGTEAFF. The CDR3 nucleotides read TGTGCCTGGAGTGTACAAGGCACTGAAGCTTTCTTT.

The rearrangement uses TRBV7-8 and TRBJ1-2; D is unresolved. The V gene's germline CDR1 is SGHVS and CDR2 FQNEAQ. Trimming stripped 1 base from V and 2 bases from J, with 11 bases between. CDR3 length equals 15 residues. In nucleotides, the CDR3 is TGTGCCAGCAGCTTAGTCCAAGCCCCCAACTATGGCTACACCTTC. Protein product: CASSLVQAPNYGYTF.

This chain connects TRBV5-1 to TRBJ1-2; 7 positions match TRBD1. CDR3 length equals 13 residues. Germline CDR1 reads SGHRS; CDR2 reads YFSETQ. V shed 1 base and J 4 bases; nucleotides not matched to a gene: 1. In DNA form, the CDR3 reads TGCGCCAGCAGCTTGACAGGGGTCTATGGCTACACCTTC. Amino acids: CASSLTGVYGYTF.

In its sample, this clone was seen once. This chain uses TRBV9 with TRBJ2-7; 10 nucleotides align to TRBD2. The CDR3 sequence is 15 residues long. From germline, CDR1 is SGDLS and CDR2 YYNGEE. Trimming removed 0 bases from V and 6 bases from J; junction bases left unmatched: 6. CDR3 protein: CASSVGLAGVSEQYF. The DNA of the CDR3 is TGTGCCAGCAGCGTAGGGCTAGCGGGAGTATCCGAGCAGTACTTC.

The gene calls are TRBV29-1 and TRBJ1-2; D is unresolved. The CDR3 runs to 14 residues. The germline V gene encodes CDR1 SQVTM and CDR2 ANQGSEA. With 3 bases removed from V and 0 bases from J, the gap between germline ends came to 11 bases. CDR3 in amino acids: CSVEVTPANYGYTF. The CDR3 nucleotides read TGCAGCGTTGAGGTTACACCGGCTAACTATGGCTACACCTTC. The variable domain in full, with the rest retrieved from reference TRBV29-1 and TRBJ1-2, is SAVISQKPSRDICQRGTSLTIQCQVDSQVTMMFWYRQQPGQSLTLIATANQGSEATYESGFVIDKFPISRPNLTFSTLTVSNMSPEDSSIYLCSVEVTPANYGYTFGSGTRLTVV.

The rearrangement links TRBV11-3 to TRBJ2-2, with a possible D match to TRBD1 (5 bases). Germline V gene lookup returns CDR1 SGHNT and CDR2 YENEEA. The CDR3 runs to 12 residues. Trimming pared 3 bases from V and 13 bases from J, leaving 12 bases between. CDR3 protein: CASSFTAQGLFF. The CDR3 region has the DNA TGTGCCAGCAGCTTTACCGCCCAGGGGCTGTTTTTT.

The chain is built from TRBV6-4 and TRBJ1-1, with D possibly matching TRBD1 (5 bases). The ends were cut back, 0 bases at V and 1 base at J, with 9 bases in the middle. There are 15 residues in the CDR3. CDR1 and CDR2 from the germline V gene are MRHNA and SNTAGT. This CDR3 is CASSDSSQGNTEAFF. In nucleotides, the CDR3 is TGTGCCAGCAGTGACTCCTCTCAGGGGAACACTGAAGCTTTCTTT.

The chain recombines TRBV2 with TRBJ2-1; TRBD2 agrees at 12 bases. Germline CDR1 and CDR2: SNHLY and FYNNEI. V was clipped by 2 bases and J by 8 bases; unmatched bases: 7. The CDR3 is 16 amino acids. The chain's CDR3 is CASSELLAGGIDEQFF. The CDR3 DNA reads TGTGCCAGCAGTGAACTACTAGCGGGAGGTATAGATGAGCAGTTCTTC.